The sequence of this T cell receptor beta chain was determined in a study of CD8 T cells in Susac syndrome. This CDR3 is 13 amino acids long. Trimming took off 3 bases at V and 3 bases at J, with 12 bases between the two ends. CDR1 is SQVTM, CDR2 ANQGSEA, per germline. With random hexamers, roughly 0.45 to 1 ug RNA was reverse transcribed. Each CDR3 protein gets one entry after TCRdb re-called the immunoSEQ multiplex PCR reads with MiXCR. The sample has 150,000 to 200,000 distinct CDR3 sequences; less than 95% are singletons. Sequencing of TCR beta was carried out in blood CD8+ and CD4+ T cells. This sequence joins TRBV29-1 and TRBJ2-7; a weak D match, TRBD2 (5 bases). Sequencing was carried out using CD4+ T cells from PBMCs. The receptor was isolated from a human donor with multiple sclerosis. The CDR3 region is CSVDTPGNYEQYF. CDR3 coding DNA: TGCAGCGTTGATACCCCGGGAAACTACGAGCAGTACTTC.